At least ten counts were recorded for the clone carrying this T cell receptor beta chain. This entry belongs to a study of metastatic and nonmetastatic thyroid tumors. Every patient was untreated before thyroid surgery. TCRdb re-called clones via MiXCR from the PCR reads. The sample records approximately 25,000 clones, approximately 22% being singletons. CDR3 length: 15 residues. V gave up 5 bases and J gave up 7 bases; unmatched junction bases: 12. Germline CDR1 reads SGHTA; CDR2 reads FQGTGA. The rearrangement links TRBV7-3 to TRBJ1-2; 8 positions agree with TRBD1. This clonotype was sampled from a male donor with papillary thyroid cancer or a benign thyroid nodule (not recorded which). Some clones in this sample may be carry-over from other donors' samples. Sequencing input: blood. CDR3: CASSGWTGRAFGYTF. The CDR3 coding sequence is TGTGCCAGCAGCGGATGGACAGGGCGAGCGTTTGGCTACACCTTC. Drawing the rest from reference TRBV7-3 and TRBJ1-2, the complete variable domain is GAGVSQTPSNKVTEKGKYVELRCDPISGHTALYWYRQSLGQGPEFLIYFQGTGAADDSGLPNDRFFAVRPEGSVSTLKIQRTERGDSAVYLCASSGWTGRAFGYTFGSGTRLTVV.